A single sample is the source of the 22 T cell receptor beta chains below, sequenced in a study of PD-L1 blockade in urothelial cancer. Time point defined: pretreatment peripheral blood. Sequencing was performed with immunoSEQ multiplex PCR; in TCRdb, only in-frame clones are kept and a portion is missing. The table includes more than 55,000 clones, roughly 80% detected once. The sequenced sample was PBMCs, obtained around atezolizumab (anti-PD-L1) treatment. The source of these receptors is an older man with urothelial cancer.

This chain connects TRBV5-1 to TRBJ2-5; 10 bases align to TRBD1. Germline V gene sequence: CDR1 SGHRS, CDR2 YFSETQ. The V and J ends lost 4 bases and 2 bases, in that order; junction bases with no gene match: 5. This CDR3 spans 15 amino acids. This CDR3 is CASSSDRGLQETQYF. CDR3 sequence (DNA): TGCGCCAGCAGCAGTGACAGGGGGCTTCAAGAGACCCAGTACTTC.

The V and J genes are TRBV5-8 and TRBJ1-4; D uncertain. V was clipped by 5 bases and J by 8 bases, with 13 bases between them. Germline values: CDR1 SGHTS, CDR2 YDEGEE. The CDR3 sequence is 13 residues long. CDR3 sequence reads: CASSPGIWEKLFF. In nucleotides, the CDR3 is TGTGCCAGCAGTCCTGGCATCTGGGAAAAACTGTTTTTT.

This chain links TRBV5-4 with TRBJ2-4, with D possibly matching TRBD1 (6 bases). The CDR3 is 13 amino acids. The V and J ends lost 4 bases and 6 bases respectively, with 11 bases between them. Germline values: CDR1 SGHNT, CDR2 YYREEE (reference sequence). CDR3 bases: TGTGCCAGCAGCCCGACAGGTGGAAACATTCAGTACTTC. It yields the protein CASSPTGGNIQYF.

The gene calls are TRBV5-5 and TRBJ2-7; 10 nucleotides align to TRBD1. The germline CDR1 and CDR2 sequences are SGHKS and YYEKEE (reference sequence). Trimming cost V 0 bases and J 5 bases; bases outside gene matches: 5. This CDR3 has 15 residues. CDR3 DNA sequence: TGTGCCAGCAGCTTGGGCGGGACAGGGGCCCACGAGCAGTACTTC. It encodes CASSLGGTGAHEQYF.

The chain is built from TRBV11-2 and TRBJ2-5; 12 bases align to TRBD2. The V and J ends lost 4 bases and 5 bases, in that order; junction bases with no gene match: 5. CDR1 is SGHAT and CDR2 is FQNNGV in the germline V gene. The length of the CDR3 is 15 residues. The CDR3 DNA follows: TGTGCCAGCAGCTCGACTAGCGGGGGCGGGGAGACCCAGTACTTC. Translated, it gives CASSSTSGGGETQYF.

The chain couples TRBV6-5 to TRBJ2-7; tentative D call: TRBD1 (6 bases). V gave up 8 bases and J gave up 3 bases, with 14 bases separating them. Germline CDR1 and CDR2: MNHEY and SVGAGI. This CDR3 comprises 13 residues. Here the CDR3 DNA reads TGTGCCAGCGCCTACCGGGACAACTACGAGCAGTACTTC. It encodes CASAYRDNYEQYF.

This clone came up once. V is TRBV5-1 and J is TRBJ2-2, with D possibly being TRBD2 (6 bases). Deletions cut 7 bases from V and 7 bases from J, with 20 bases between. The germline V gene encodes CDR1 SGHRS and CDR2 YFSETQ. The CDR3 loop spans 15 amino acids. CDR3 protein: CASRPAGLDGGELFF. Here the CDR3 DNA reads TGCGCCAGCCGGCCGGCGGGGCTGGACGGCGGGGAGCTGTTTTTT.

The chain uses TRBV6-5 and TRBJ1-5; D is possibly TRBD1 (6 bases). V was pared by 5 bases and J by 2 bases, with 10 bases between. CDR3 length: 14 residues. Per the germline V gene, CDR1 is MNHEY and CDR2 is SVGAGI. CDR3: CASSAQGRNQPQHF. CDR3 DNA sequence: TGTGCCAGCAGTGCACAGGGACGCAATCAGCCCCAGCATTTT.

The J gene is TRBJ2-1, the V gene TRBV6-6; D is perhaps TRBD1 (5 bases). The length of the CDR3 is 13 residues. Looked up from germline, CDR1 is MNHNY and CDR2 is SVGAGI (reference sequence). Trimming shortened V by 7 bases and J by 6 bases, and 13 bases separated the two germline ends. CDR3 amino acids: CASTQGLSNEQFF. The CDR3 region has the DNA TGTGCCAGCACCCAGGGTCTGAGCAATGAGCAGTTCTTC.

CDR3: CASSMLAGEQYF. The CDR3 nucleotides read TGTGCCAGTAGTATGTTAGCTGGGGAGCAGTACTTC. The chain couples TRBV19 to TRBJ2-7; D remains unclear. V was shortened by 3 bases and J by 7 bases, with 10 bases between the two germline ends. This CDR3 is built from 12 residues. The germline gives CDR1 LNHDA, CDR2 SQIVND (reference sequence). Drawing the rest from reference TRBV19 and TRBJ2-7, the complete variable domain is DGGITQSPKYLFRKEGQNVTLSCEQNLNHDAMYWYRQDPGQGLRLIYYSQIVNDFQKGDIAEGYSVSREKKESFPLTVTSAQKNPTAFYLCASSMLAGEQYFGPGTRLTVT.

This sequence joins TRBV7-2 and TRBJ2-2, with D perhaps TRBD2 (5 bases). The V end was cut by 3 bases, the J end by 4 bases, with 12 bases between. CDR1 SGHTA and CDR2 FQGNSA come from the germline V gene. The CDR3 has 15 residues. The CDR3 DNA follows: TGTGCCAGCAGCTTTGCTAGCTATAGCACCGGGGAGCTGTTTTTT. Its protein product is CASSFASYSTGELFF. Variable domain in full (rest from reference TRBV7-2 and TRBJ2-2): GAGVSQSPSNKVTEKGKDVELRCDPISGHTALYWYRQSLGQGLEFLIYFQGNSAPDKSGLPSDRFSAERTGGSVSTLTIQRTQQEDSAVYLCASSFASYSTGELFFGEGSRLTVL.

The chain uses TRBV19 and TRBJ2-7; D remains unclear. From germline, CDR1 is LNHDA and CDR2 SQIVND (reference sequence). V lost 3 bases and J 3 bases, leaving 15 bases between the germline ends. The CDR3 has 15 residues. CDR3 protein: CASSMFGRGGYEQYF. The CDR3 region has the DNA TGTGCCAGTAGTATGTTTGGCCGAGGTGGCTACGAGCAGTACTTC.

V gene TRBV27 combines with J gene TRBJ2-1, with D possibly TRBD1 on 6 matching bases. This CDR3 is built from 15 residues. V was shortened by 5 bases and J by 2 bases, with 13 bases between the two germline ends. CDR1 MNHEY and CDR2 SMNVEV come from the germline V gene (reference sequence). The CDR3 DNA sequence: TGTGCCAGCAGTGGGCGTGGGGGCCCCTACAATGAGCAGTTCTTC. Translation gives CASSGRGGPYNEQFF.

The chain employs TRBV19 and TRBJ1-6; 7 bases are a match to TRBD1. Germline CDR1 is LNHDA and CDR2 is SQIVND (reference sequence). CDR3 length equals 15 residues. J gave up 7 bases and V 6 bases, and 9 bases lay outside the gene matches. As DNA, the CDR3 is TGTGCCAGTAGCTCAGACAGGGAACCAAATTCACCCCTCCACTTT. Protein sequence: CASSSDREPNSPLHF.

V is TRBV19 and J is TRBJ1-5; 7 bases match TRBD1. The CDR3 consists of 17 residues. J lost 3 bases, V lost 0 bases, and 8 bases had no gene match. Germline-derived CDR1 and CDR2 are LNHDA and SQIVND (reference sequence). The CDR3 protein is CASSIDGGDRVNQPQHF. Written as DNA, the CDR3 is TGTGCCAGTAGTATAGATGGGGGCGACAGGGTCAATCAGCCCCAGCATTTT.

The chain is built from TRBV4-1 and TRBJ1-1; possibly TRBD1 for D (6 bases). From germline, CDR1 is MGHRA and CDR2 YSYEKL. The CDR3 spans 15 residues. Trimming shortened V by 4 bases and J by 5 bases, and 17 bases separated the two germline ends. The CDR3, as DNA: TGCGCCAGCAGCCCACCCGACAGGCTCAGTACTGAAGCTTTCTTT. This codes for CASSPPDRLSTEAFF.

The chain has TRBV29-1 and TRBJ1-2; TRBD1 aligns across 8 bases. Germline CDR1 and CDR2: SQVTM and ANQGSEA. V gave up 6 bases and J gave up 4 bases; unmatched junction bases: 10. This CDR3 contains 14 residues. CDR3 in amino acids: CSVTDRAEIYGYTF. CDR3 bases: TGCAGCGTAACGGACAGGGCGGAAATCTATGGCTACACCTTC.

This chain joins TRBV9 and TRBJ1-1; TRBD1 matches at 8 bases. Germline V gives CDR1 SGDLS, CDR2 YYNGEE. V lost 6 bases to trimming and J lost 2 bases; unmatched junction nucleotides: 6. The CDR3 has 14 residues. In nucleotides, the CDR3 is TGTGCCAGCAAGGGGCAGGGGGCAAACACTGAAGCTTTCTTT. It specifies CASKGQGANTEAFF.

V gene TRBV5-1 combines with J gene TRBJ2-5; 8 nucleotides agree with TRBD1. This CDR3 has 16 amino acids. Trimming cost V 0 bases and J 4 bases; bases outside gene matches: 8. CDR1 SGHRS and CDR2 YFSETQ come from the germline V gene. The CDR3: CASSLGAQGAPETQYF. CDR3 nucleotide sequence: TGCGCCAGCAGCTTGGGAGCCCAGGGGGCGCCAGAGACCCAGTACTTC.

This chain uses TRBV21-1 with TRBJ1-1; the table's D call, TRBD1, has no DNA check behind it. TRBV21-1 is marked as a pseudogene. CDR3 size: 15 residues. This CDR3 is CASPIGTGENTEAFF. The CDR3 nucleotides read TGTGCCAGCCCAATAGGGACAGGGGAGAACACTGAAGCTTTCTTT.

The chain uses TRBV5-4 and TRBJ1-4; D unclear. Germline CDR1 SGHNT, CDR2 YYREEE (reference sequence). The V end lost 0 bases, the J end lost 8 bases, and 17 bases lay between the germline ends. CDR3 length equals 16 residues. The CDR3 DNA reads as TGTGCCAGCAGCTTGGGCCGGCAGGTTGTTCGGGAAAAACTGTTTTTT. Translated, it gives CASSLGRQVVREKLFF.

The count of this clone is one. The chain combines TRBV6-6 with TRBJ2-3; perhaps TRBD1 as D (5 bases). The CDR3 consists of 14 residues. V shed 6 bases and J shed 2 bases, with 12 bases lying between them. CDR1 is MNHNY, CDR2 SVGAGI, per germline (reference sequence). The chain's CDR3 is CASRSRQTTDTQYF. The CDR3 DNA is TGTGCCAGCAGATCTCGACAGACCACAGATACGCAGTATTTT.